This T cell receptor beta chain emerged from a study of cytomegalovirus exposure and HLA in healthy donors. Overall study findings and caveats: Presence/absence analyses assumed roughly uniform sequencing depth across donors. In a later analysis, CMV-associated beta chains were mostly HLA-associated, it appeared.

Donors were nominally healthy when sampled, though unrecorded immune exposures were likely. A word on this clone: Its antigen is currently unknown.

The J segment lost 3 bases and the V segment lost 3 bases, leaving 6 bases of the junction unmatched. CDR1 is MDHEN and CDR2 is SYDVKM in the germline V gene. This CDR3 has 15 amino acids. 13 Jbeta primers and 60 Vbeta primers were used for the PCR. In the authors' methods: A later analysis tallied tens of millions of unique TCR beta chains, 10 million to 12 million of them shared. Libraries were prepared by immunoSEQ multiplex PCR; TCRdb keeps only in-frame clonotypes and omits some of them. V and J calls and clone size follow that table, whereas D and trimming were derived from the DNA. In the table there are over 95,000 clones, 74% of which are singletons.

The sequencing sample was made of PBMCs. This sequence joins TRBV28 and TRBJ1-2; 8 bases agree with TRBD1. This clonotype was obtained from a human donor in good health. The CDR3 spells CASSLDRASHYGYTF. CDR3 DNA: TGTGCCAGCAGTTTGGACAGGGCCAGTCACTATGGCTACACCTTC.